This TCR beta chain was retrieved from a study of beta chain features in type 1 diabetes. Study-level findings and limits: There was a moderate but significant shortening of TCRB CDR3s in all four CD4+ subsets of Type 1 diabetes patients. Naive, central memory and regulatory TCRB repertoires appeared more similar among patients than healthy donors.

A CD45RO/CCR7/CD25/CD127/CD95/CD27 panel sorted naive, central memory, regulatory and stem cell-like memory CD4+ cells. The CDR3 totals 14 residues. Losses at the gene ends were 4 bases for V and 7 bases for J; bases not matched to a gene: 9. CDR1 and CDR2 from the germline V gene are SGHNT and YENEEA. Turning to this clone: Its antigen remains unknown.

TCRB transcripts that were expressed got sequenced, as all of the isolated RNA had been reverse transcribed. Generated by immunoSEQ multiplex PCR, the TCRdb table keeps only in-frame clones and is missing some. The table lists 300,000 to 350,000 clones, approximately 13% of them singletons, with roughly 0.015% in the top ten. This clonotype was obtained from a woman aged 18 to 35 with type 1 diabetes. V usage is TRBV11-3 and J usage is TRBJ1-2; 7 bases match TRBD1. The specimen was naive CD4+ T cells from blood. This CDR3 reads CASSSRDSRPGYTF. The CDR3 DNA sequence: TGTGCCAGCAGCTCCCGGGACAGTAGGCCTGGCTACACCTTC.